A single sample gave rise to the 6 T cell receptor beta chains below, sequenced in a study of low-dose radiotherapy and immunotherapy resistance in tumors. TRAV- and TRBV-specific primers primed first-strand cDNA, covering alpha and beta chains. For amplifying TCRs, the PCR ran for about 22 cycles with Phusion, which was used together with a constant-region primer and the adapter on the V primers. TCRdb analysed the reads with MiXCR anew, one entry per CDR3 protein. The table includes tens of thousands of distinct CDR3 sequences, roughly 31% detected once. Time point described: before trial treatment. The material was PBMCs, obtained before treatment. The receptor source for this set is a female donor with ovarian cancer.

This clonotype has ten or more counts. The V and J genes are TRBV9 and TRBJ2-3, with TRBD2 matching 11 bases. The CDR3 runs to 17 residues. The ends lost 0 bases at V and 2 bases at J; junction bases unmatched: 5. Germline CDR1 reads SGDLS; CDR2 reads YYNGEE. The CDR3 sequence: CASSVVDSGGVTDTQYF. CDR3 nucleotide sequence: TGTGCCAGCAGCGTAGTGGATAGCGGGGGGGTCACAGATACGCAGTATTTT.

The V call is TRBV6-6, the J call TRBJ2-7, with 7 bases lining up with TRBD2. This CDR3 comprises 15 residues. Germline loops: CDR1 MNHNY, CDR2 SVGAGI (reference sequence). Trimming cost V 4 bases and J 2 bases; bases outside gene matches: 8. In nucleotides, the CDR3 is TGTGCCAGCAGTTCAACCCTAGCGGCCCCCTACGAGCAGTACTTC. Translating it yields CASSSTLAAPYEQYF.

This clonotype was detected many times. CDR3 protein: CSVEQQLRYTF. CDR3 coding DNA: TGCAGCGTTGAACAACAGTTGCGCTACACCTTC. The chain has TRBV29-1 and TRBJ1-2; unclear D gene. V was cut by 2 bases and J by 9 bases, with 10 bases left in between. This CDR3 contains 11 residues. Germline CDR1 and CDR2: SQVTM and ANQGSEA.

This clonotype was observed at least ten times. This sequence joins TRBV13 and TRBJ1-6, with D perhaps matching TRBD1 (6 bases). The germline gives CDR1 PRHDT, CDR2 FYEKMQ (reference sequence). This CDR3 has 13 amino acids. The V end lost 5 bases, the J end lost 16 bases, and 18 bases lay between the germline ends. The CDR3 sequence is CASSPRTAKHLHF. As DNA, the CDR3 is TGTGCCAGCAGCCCCAGGACAGCAAAACATCTCCACTTT.

The rearrangement joins TRBV6-1 to TRBJ2-2; D is undetermined. V was clipped by 5 bases and J by 0 bases, with 13 bases between them. The CDR3 runs to 16 residues. Per germline, CDR1 MNHNS and CDR2 SASEGT. CDR3 sequence (DNA): TGTGCCAGCAGTACCCGGACGGTTGCGAACACCGGGGAGCTGTTTTTT. Protein sequence: CASSTRTVANTGELFF.

This clonotype was detected many times. Here the CDR3 DNA reads TGTGCCAGCAGTCTCGAGGATCTCAACTATGGCTACACCTTC. Protein sequence: CASSLEDLNYGYTF. This chain connects TRBV28 to TRBJ1-2; D is undetermined. CDR1 MDHEN and CDR2 SYDVKM come from the germline V gene. The germline V and J ends were trimmed by 5 bases and 2 bases, with 12 bases remaining between them. The CDR3 sequence is 14 residues long.